One sample yielded the 20 T cell receptor beta chains listed below, sequenced in a study of CD8 T cells in Susac syndrome. A quantity of roughly 0.5 to 1 ug RNA underwent reverse transcription using random hexamers. TCRdb re-called the immunoSEQ multiplex PCR reads with MiXCR, one entry per CDR3 protein. The table has 350,000 to 550,000 distinct CDR3 sequences, roughly 85% seen once. Sequences were obtained from CD8+ T cells from PBMCs. The receptors were gathered from a human donor with multiple sclerosis.

V gene TRBV12-3 or TRBV12-4 combines with J gene TRBJ2-5, with D tentatively TRBD2 (6 bases). The length of the CDR3 is 11 residues. Trimming cost V 8 bases and J 3 bases, with 7 bases left between them. This chain's CDR3 is CASASEETQYF. The CDR3 DNA sequence: TGTGCCAGCGCTAGCGAAGAGACCCAGTACTTC.

V is TRBV12-3 or TRBV12-4 and J is TRBJ1-6; D remains unclear. Trimming left V 11 bases short and J 8 bases short, with 22 bases between. The CDR3 spans 15 residues. CDR3 sequence (DNA): TGTGCCGGCACCCAAAGGGATGAGGTTGATTCACCCCTCCACTTT. As protein: CAGTQRDEVDSPLHF.

The CDR3 loop reads CASSLGGFGNQPQHF. The CDR3 DNA is TGTGCCAGCAGCTTAGGGGGGTTTGGCAATCAGCCCCAGCATTTT. This chain links TRBV11-2 with TRBJ1-5; tentatively, D is TRBD1 (5 bases). V lost 1 base to trimming and J lost 2 bases, with 9 bases between them. CDR1 and CDR2 (germline): SGHAT, FQNNGV. The CDR3 covers 15 residues. Together with reference TRBV11-2 and TRBJ1-5, the CDR3 gives the full variable domain: EAGVAQSPRYKIIEKRQSVAFWCNPISGHATLYWYQQILGQGPKLLIQFQNNGVVDDSQLPKDRFSAERLKGVDSTLKIQPAKLEDSAVYLCASSLGGFGNQPQHFGDGTRLSIL.

This rearrangement joins TRBV6-1 to TRBJ2-5; 7 bases fit TRBD1. Germline V gene lookup returns CDR1 MNHNS and CDR2 SASEGT. The CDR3 runs to 15 residues. Trimming cost V 1 base and J 5 bases; bases outside gene matches: 7. Written as DNA, the CDR3 is TGTGCCAGCAGTGAAGGGGGACAGCCCTTTGAGACCCAGTACTTC. Its translation: CASSEGGQPFETQYF.

The chain is built from TRBV29-1 and TRBJ1-2; D is possibly TRBD1 (5 bases). There are 12 residues in the CDR3. Germline V gene lookup returns CDR1 SQVTM and CDR2 ANQGSEA. Trimming took 4 bases from V and 1 from J, leaving 7 bases between them. Here the CDR3 DNA reads TGCAGCGTTGTTAGGGGTAACTATGGCTACACCTTC. Amino acid sequence: CSVVRGNYGYTF.

J is TRBJ2-7 and V is TRBV2; D is uncertain. This CDR3 is built from 14 residues. The V end was cut by 4 bases, the J end by 5 bases, with 15 bases between. In germline, CDR1 is SNHLY, CDR2 FYNNEI. CDR3 sequence reads: CASSANVGRDEQYF. The CDR3 bases are TGTGCCAGCAGTGCGAACGTCGGACGGGACGAGCAGTACTTC.

The chain combines TRBV27 with TRBJ1-1; D is undetermined. The CDR3 has 13 residues. CDR1 and CDR2 (germline): MNHEY, SMNVEV (reference sequence). V was clipped by 5 bases and J by 3 bases, with 10 bases between them. CDR3 coding DNA: TGTGCCAGCAGTACCCGACGGGACACTGAAGCTTTCTTT. It specifies CASSTRRDTEAFF.

The rearrangement uses TRBV4-2 and TRBJ2-7, with D possibly TRBD1 on 6 matching bases. Germline CDR1 LGHNA, CDR2 YNFKEQ. CDR3 length: 16 amino acids. V lost 0 bases, J lost 3 bases, and 15 bases lay in between. The CDR3 DNA sequence: TGTGCCAGCAGCCAAGATGGCCCGGACAGTTACTACGAGCAGTACTTC. This sequence encodes CASSQDGPDSYYEQYF.

The chain carries TRBV6-2 or TRBV6-3 and TRBJ2-3; D possibly corresponds to TRBD2 (6 bases). This CDR3 is built from 14 residues. Germline V gene data show CDR1 as MNHEY and CDR2 as SVGEGT. Trimming cost V 2 bases and J 4 bases, with 10 bases left between them. The CDR3 bases are TGTGCCAGCAGTTACGGGACTCTCCCAGATACGCAGTATTTT. It encodes CASSYGTLPDTQYF.

This chain uses TRBV6-1 with TRBJ2-1; 8 bases line up with TRBD2. The CDR3 length is 15 residues. Germline assignment: CDR1 MNHNS and CDR2 SASEGT. Unmatched junction bases numbered 6, after V lost 4 bases and J lost 4 bases. In nucleotides, the CDR3 is TGTGCCAGCAGTGCTCAGCGGGAGTTTTACAATGAGCAGTTCTTC. Translating it yields CASSAQREFYNEQFF.

The CDR3 bases are TGTGCCAGCAGTGAAAGAGCGGGGGCTGGCGACGAGCAGTACTTC. As protein: CASSERAGAGDEQYF. This chain uses TRBV2 with TRBJ2-7; 8 positions agree with TRBD2. The CDR3 is 15 amino acids. Germline loops: CDR1 SNHLY, CDR2 FYNNEI. Losses at the gene ends were 2 bases for V and 5 bases for J; bases not matched to a gene: 8.

V gene TRBV12-3 or TRBV12-4 combines with J gene TRBJ2-1; D possibly corresponds to TRBD1 (6 bases). The V end lost 6 bases, the J end lost 5 bases, and 14 bases lay between the germline ends. CDR3 length: 14 residues. CDR3 residues: CASRVVGADNEQFF. CDR3 DNA: TGTGCCAGCAGGGTTGTGGGGGCGGACAATGAGCAGTTCTTC.

The chain uses TRBV27 and TRBJ2-7; the D gene is possibly TRBD1 (6 bases). V was trimmed by 3 bases and J by 2 bases, leaving 17 bases between them. The CDR3 is 16 amino acids. Germline lookup yields CDR1 MNHEY and CDR2 SMNVEV (reference sequence). The CDR3 DNA reads TGTGCCAGCAGTTTTCTGGACAGCCGACGACCCTACGAGCAGTACTTC. Translating it yields CASSFLDSRRPYEQYF.

This clonotype was seen just once. The V call is TRBV14, the J call TRBJ1-3; weak D call: TRBD1 (5 bases). Germline V gene sequence: CDR1 SGHDN, CDR2 FVKESK. The CDR3 covers 16 residues. Trimming stripped 2 bases from V and 2 bases from J, with 13 bases between. The CDR3 is CASSQLTGAPGNTIYF. The CDR3 bases are TGTGCCAGCAGCCAATTGACTGGGGCGCCTGGAAACACCATATATTTT.

In regard to this clonotype: The junction and the germline gene differ at one end; a read error may be behind it. This sequence joins TRBV12-3 or TRBV12-4 and TRBJ1-2; 7 bases map to TRBD1. This CDR3 comprises 14 residues. CDR3 sequence: CTSSSRQGYYGYTF. For the CDR3, the DNA is TGTACCAGCAGTTCCCGACAGGGATACTATGGCTACACCTTC.

The chain is built from TRBV4-1 and TRBJ2-7; 8 nucleotides line up with TRBD1. Germline values: CDR1 MGHRA, CDR2 YSYEKL. The CDR3 contains 18 residues. V dropped 1 base and J dropped 4; count of bases not matched to a gene: 15. CDR3 protein: CASSQVQGALGSIYEQYF. The CDR3 region has the DNA TGCGCCAGCAGCCAAGTTCAGGGGGCACTTGGTAGCATATACGAGCAGTACTTC.

This chain links TRBV5-4 with TRBJ1-4; weak D call: TRBD1 (5 bases). The V gene's germline CDR1 is SGHNT and CDR2 YYREEE (reference sequence). Between the trimmed V and J ends, which lost 0 bases and 3 bases, there was a span of 9 bases. The CDR3 is 15 residues long. CDR3 nucleotides: TGTGCCAGCAGCTTGGACCCAGGGTCTAATGAAAAACTGTTTTTT. Amino acid sequence: CASSLDPGSNEKLFF.

The table lists this clonotype with a count of one. V and J are TRBV18 and TRBJ1-1; D remains unclear. This CDR3 has 20 amino acids. V lost 6 bases and J lost 2, with 31 bases in between. In germline, CDR1 is KGHSH, CDR2 LQKENI. CDR3 sequence: CASSLSPYLFVFTRNTEAFF. The CDR3 DNA reads as TGTGCCAGCTCCCTCTCTCCGTATCTCTTCGTATTTACCCGAAACACTGAAGCTTTCTTT. The variable domain in full, completed from reference TRBV18 and TRBJ1-1, reads NAGVMQNPRHLVRRRGQEARLRCSPMKGHSHVYWYRQLPEEGLKFMVYLQKENIIDESGMPKERFSAEFPKEGPSILRIQQVVRGDSAAYFCASSLSPYLFVFTRNTEAFFGQGTRLTVV.

The rearrangement joins TRBV19 to TRBJ2-7; D remains unclear. The CDR3 length is 11 residues. V shed 4 bases and J shed 7 bases, with 8 bases lying between them. Germline values: CDR1 LNHDA, CDR2 SQIVND (reference sequence). CDR3 sequence: CASSTLGEQYF. CDR3 in DNA: TGTGCCAGTAGTACCTTGGGGGAGCAGTACTTC.

This clonotype was detected only once. The chain links TRBV27 to TRBJ1-2; 8 positions match TRBD1. CDR1 and CDR2 (germline): MNHEY, SMNVEV (reference sequence). V dropped 2 bases and J dropped 12; count of bases not matched to a gene: 8. The CDR3 is 13 amino acids. The CDR3 is CASSLQSGQGNTF. DNA for the CDR3: TGTGCCAGCAGTTTACAGTCTGGACAGGGAAACACCTTC.